Below, 28 T cell receptor beta chains from the same sample are listed, as sequenced in a study of graft-versus-host responses after intestinal transplantation. Tissue from the graft was processed to free its intraepithelial and lamina propria lymphocytes. Assay used: immunoSEQ multiplex PCR; TCRdb lists only in-frame clones, some missing. The repertoire has about 9,800 clones, around four fifths of them found once; the top ten carry around a quarter. Sequenced material: ileum tissue, taken less than 550 days after intestinal transplant. Receptors originate from a human patient who received an intestinal transplant, so some T cells may come from the graft donor.

The chain combines TRBV5-1 with TRBJ2-7; a weak D match, TRBD1 (5 bases). Trimming removed 0 bases at V and 0 bases at J, with 10 bases between. This CDR3 is built from 15 residues. The germline V gene encodes CDR1 SGHRS and CDR2 YFSETQ. DNA for the CDR3: TGCGCCAGCAGCTTGGGGCAGGGATCCTCCTACGAGCAGTACTTC. It encodes CASSLGQGSSYEQYF.

The rearrangement links TRBV19 to TRBJ1-1; D is unresolved. Trimming stripped 3 bases from V and 6 bases from J, with 5 bases between. The CDR3 sequence is 11 residues long. The V gene's germline CDR1 is LNHDA and CDR2 SQIVND (reference sequence). Written as DNA, the CDR3 is TGTGCCAGTAGTATTGGGCCTGAAGCTTTCTTT. Encoded protein: CASSIGPEAFF.

This sequence joins TRBV15 and TRBJ2-2; the match to TRBD2 covers 8 bases. This CDR3 contains 22 residues. CDR1 LNHNV and CDR2 YYDKDF come from the germline V gene (reference sequence). Trimming took 0 bases from V and 1 from J; bases not matched to a gene: 19. The CDR3 here is CATSRDHPGKRIAGMNTGELFF. Here the CDR3 DNA reads TGTGCCACCAGCAGAGATCACCCGGGAAAACGAATAGCGGGGATGAACACCGGGGAGCTGTTTTTT.

The rearrangement uses TRBV7-9 and TRBJ1-2; possibly TRBD1 for D (6 bases). This CDR3 has 13 residues. Trimming stripped 2 bases from V and 3 bases from J, with 7 bases between. Germline CDR1 and CDR2: SEHNR and FQNEAQ (reference sequence). The CDR3 protein is CASSLNRDYGYTF. The CDR3 nucleotides are TGTGCCAGCAGCTTAAACAGGGACTATGGCTACACCTTC.

The sample holds one count of this clone. This CDR3 reads CASSRGLRSPLHF. In DNA, the CDR3 is TGTGCCAGCAGCCGGGGCTTGCGTTCACCCCTCCACTTT. This sequence joins TRBV27 and TRBJ1-6; D might be TRBD1 (5 bases). V dropped 6 bases and J dropped 9 bases, with 12 bases sitting between them. Germline-derived CDR1 and CDR2 are MNHEY and SMNVEV (reference sequence). The CDR3 is 13 amino acids.

The rearrangement links TRBV28 to TRBJ1-2, with 7 bases lining up with TRBD1. This CDR3 spans 12 amino acids. V shed 10 bases, J shed 4 bases, and the junction held 6 bases outside the gene matches. The V gene's germline CDR1 is MDHEN and CDR2 SYDVKM. CDR3 sequence (DNA): TGTGCCAACAGGGACAGAACCTATGGCTACACCTTC. Protein: CANRDRTYGYTF.

This clone was recorded a few times. The chain carries TRBV28 and TRBJ1-1, with 9 bases fitting TRBD1. Trimming took 5 bases from V and 5 from J; bases not matched to a gene: 9. The germline gives CDR1 MDHEN, CDR2 SYDVKM. The CDR3 is 15 amino acids. This CDR3 is CASSIISTGGTEAFF. The DNA for the CDR3 is TGTGCCAGCAGTATAATATCGACAGGGGGGACTGAAGCTTTCTTT.

This rearrangement joins TRBV27 to TRBJ1-3; D perhaps matches TRBD1 (5 bases). V lost 6 bases and J 4 bases, leaving 16 bases between the germline ends. The CDR3 loop spans 15 amino acids. Germline loops: CDR1 MNHEY, CDR2 SMNVEV (reference sequence). The CDR3 region is CASSLMGGSGNTIYF. CDR3 coding DNA: TGTGCCAGCAGCCTTATGGGGGGTTCCGGAAACACCATATATTTT.

The gene calls are TRBV7-2 and TRBJ1-2; D is uncertain. CDR3 size: 12 residues. Trimming removed 7 bases at V and 4 bases at J, with 10 bases between. Germline assignment: CDR1 SGHTA and CDR2 FQGNSA. Here the CDR3 DNA reads TGTGCCAGCAAGAACCAGATCTATGGCTACACCTTC. Its protein product is CASKNQIYGYTF.

This chain links TRBV6-6 with TRBJ2-1, with unresolved D. This CDR3 is built from 12 residues. V shed 2 bases and J shed 6 bases, with 5 bases lying between them. Germline CDR1 reads MNHNY; CDR2 reads SVGAGI (reference sequence). The CDR3 region is CASSYDANEQFF. In nucleotides, the CDR3 is TGTGCCAGCAGTTACGACGCCAATGAGCAGTTCTTC.

The chain employs TRBV5-4 and TRBJ1-1; D gene ambiguous. Germline values: CDR1 SGHNT, CDR2 YYREEE (reference sequence). This CDR3 comprises 11 residues. V was cut by 2 bases and J by 5 bases, with 4 bases left in between. CDR3 coding DNA: TGTGCCAGCAGCTTTGGGACTGAAGCTTTCTTT. As protein: CASSFGTEAFF.

This clone was seen a single time. The J gene is TRBJ2-7, the V gene TRBV7-8; D call uncertain. V was clipped by 4 bases and J by 0 bases, with 10 bases between them. Germline-derived CDR1 and CDR2 are SGHVS and FQNEAQ. CDR3 length equals 14 residues. For the CDR3, the DNA is TGTGCCAGCAGCTACTCCCCCGGCTCCTACGAGCAGTACTTC. This sequence encodes CASSYSPGSYEQYF.

J is TRBJ2-1 and V is TRBV4-1; D is undetermined. The CDR3 has 14 amino acids. The V end was cut by 4 bases, the J end by 15 bases, with 22 bases between. Germline V gene data show CDR1 as MGHRA and CDR2 as YSYEKL. CDR3: CASSRYYLAAPSFF. In nucleotides, the CDR3 is TGCGCCAGCAGCCGGTACTATTTGGCAGCTCCTTCGTTCTTC.

This chain connects TRBV4-3 to TRBJ2-2, with no clear D. From germline, CDR1 is LGHNA and CDR2 YSLEER. The CDR3 loop spans 15 amino acids. V lost 1 base, J lost 8 bases, and 14 bases lay in between. CDR3 sequence reads: CASSQVVGGTGELFF. CDR3 nucleotide sequence: TGCGCCAGCAGCCAAGTAGTAGGCGGCACGGGGGAGCTGTTTTTT.

CDR3: CASSPRDSGNTIYF. In DNA, the CDR3 is TGTGCCAGCAGCCCCCGGGACTCTGGAAACACCATATATTTT. The genes are TRBV11-2 and TRBJ1-3; D ambiguous. V dropped 5 bases and J dropped 0 bases, with 8 bases sitting between them. The CDR3 totals 14 residues. Germline values: CDR1 SGHAT, CDR2 FQNNGV.

This clone was detected a few times. The chain links TRBV7-9 to TRBJ1-1; no reliable D call. This CDR3 comprises 13 residues. CDR1 and CDR2 (germline): SEHNR, FQNEAQ (reference sequence). The V end lost 5 bases, the J end lost 0 bases, and 7 bases lay between the germline ends. CDR3 coding DNA: TGTGCCAGCAGCGCCGGATTGAACACTGAAGCTTTCTTT. Its protein product is CASSAGLNTEAFF.

The chain has TRBV18 and TRBJ2-7; D gene unclear. V lost 6 bases and J lost 3, with 6 bases in between. The CDR3 totals 11 residues. In germline, CDR1 is KGHSH, CDR2 LQKENI. This CDR3 is CASSPDYEQYF. The CDR3 region has the DNA TGTGCCAGCTCGCCGGACTACGAGCAGTACTTC.

The CDR3 reads CASSLTGGDTEAFF. The CDR3 coding sequence is TGTGCCAGCAGCTTAACCGGAGGGGACACTGAAGCTTTCTTT. The chain employs TRBV7-3 and TRBJ1-1; D perhaps matches TRBD1 (5 bases). CDR1 and CDR2 from the germline V gene are SGHTA and FQGTGA. This CDR3 contains 14 residues. With 0 bases removed from V and 3 bases from J, the gap between germline ends came to 8 bases.

The V call is TRBV23-1, the J call TRBJ2-7; 7 nucleotides line up with TRBD1. TRBV23-1 is labeled an ORF, and its function is uncertain. Unmatched junction bases numbered 11, after V lost 3 bases and J lost 0 bases. The CDR3 totals 17 residues. CDR3 protein: CASSHLSTGLNSYEQYF. The CDR3 DNA follows: TGCGCCAGCAGTCATCTATCGACAGGGCTAAACTCCTACGAGCAGTACTTC.

The J gene is TRBJ2-3, the V gene TRBV2; 10 positions agree with TRBD1. Germline CDR1 reads SNHLY; CDR2 reads FYNNEI. The CDR3 is 16 amino acids. V trimming: 6 bases; J trimming: 4 bases; junction bases outside the gene matches: 10. CDR3 nucleotide sequence: TGTGCCAGCAGAAGCCGACAGGGGGCTAGTTCAGATACGCAGTATTTT. Translated, it gives CASRSRQGASSDTQYF.

This chain links TRBV29-1 with TRBJ2-3; 8 bases are shared with TRBD2. The CDR3 spans 11 residues. J gave up 6 bases and V 4 bases, and 0 bases lay outside the gene matches. Germline CDR1 and CDR2: SQVTM and ANQGSEA. The CDR3 sequence: CSVGTSDTQYF. CDR3 coding DNA: TGCAGCGTTGGGACTAGCGATACGCAGTATTTT.

The chain has TRBV10-3 and TRBJ2-1; D is perhaps TRBD1 or TRBD2 (5 bases each). The V end was cut by 5 bases, the J end by 12 bases, with 17 bases between. Germline V CDR1 and CDR2: ENHRY, SYGVKD. The CDR3 length is 13 residues. The CDR3 is CAISPGPGEGQFF. The CDR3 nucleotides read TGTGCCATCAGTCCGGGGCCGGGTGAGGGGCAGTTCTTC.

This clone has only a few counts. The genes are TRBV9 and TRBJ2-3; the D is unclear. The ends were cut back, 2 bases at V and 2 bases at J, with 3 bases in the middle. The CDR3 is 12 amino acids. Per the germline V gene, CDR1 is SGDLS and CDR2 is YYNGEE. The CDR3 region is CASSVFTDTQYF. The CDR3 coding sequence is TGTGCCAGCAGCGTCTTCACAGATACGCAGTATTTT.

The chain is built from TRBV5-1 and TRBJ1-1; 11 bases align to TRBD1. CDR1 is SGHRS, CDR2 YFSETQ, per germline. The CDR3 loop spans 16 amino acids. V lost 2 bases to trimming and J lost 1 base; unmatched junction nucleotides: 4. The CDR3 reads CASSFGQGARNTEAFF. CDR3 coding DNA: TGCGCCAGCAGCTTCGGACAGGGGGCACGGAACACTGAAGCTTTCTTT.

This clone showed up just a few times. The rearrangement uses TRBV6-4 and TRBJ2-2, with 14 positions matching TRBD2. This CDR3 contains 15 residues. V shed 2 bases and J 7 bases; nucleotides not matched to a gene: 0. CDR1 is MRHNA and CDR2 is SNTAGT in the germline V gene. CDR3 DNA sequence: TGTGCCAGCAGTGACGGGACTAGCGGGAGCGGGGAGCTGTTTTTT. Amino acid sequence: CASSDGTSGSGELFF.

This clone was seen only once. This chain connects TRBV7-2 to TRBJ2-1; D unresolved. V lost 5 bases, J lost 3 bases, and 5 bases lay in between. Germline assignment: CDR1 SGHTA and CDR2 FQGNSA. CDR3 size: 12 residues. The CDR3 DNA follows: TGTGCCAGCAGCCCGGGCTACAATGAGCAGTTCTTC. The encoded protein is CASSPGYNEQFF.

The rearrangement uses TRBV5-4 and TRBJ1-6, with D perhaps TRBD1 (5 bases). The CDR3 sequence is 15 residues long. Germline V gene sequence: CDR1 SGHNT, CDR2 YYREEE (reference sequence). The V gene lost 4 bases and the J gene lost 10 bases, with 18 bases spanning the gap. This CDR3 reads CASSPGPTLGSPLHF. CDR3 nucleotides: TGTGCCAGCAGCCCGGGACCGACTTTGGGGTCACCCCTCCACTTT. The full variable domain, completed using reference TRBV5-4 and TRBJ1-6, is ETGVTQSPTHLIKTRGQQVTLRCSSQSGHNTVSWYQQALGQGPQFIFQYYREEENGRGNFPPRFSGLQFPNYSSELNVNALELDDSALYLCASSPGPTLGSPLHFGNGTRLTVT.

CDR3 nucleotides: TGTGCCAGCAGCCACACTGGGACAGAGTTTAATTCACCCCTCCACTTT. Translated, it gives CASSHTGTEFNSPLHF. The chain is built from TRBV2 and TRBJ1-6; 7 nucleotides align to TRBD1. Germline lookup yields CDR1 SNHLY and CDR2 FYNNEI. Unmatched junction bases numbered 11, after V lost 6 bases and J lost 6 bases. The length of the CDR3 is 16 residues.